This TCR beta chain was sequenced in a study of human T cells and chemical hapten exposure. Study summary: Diagnoses of alopecia areata, totalis or universalis occurred in mostly female patients.

Time point meaning: pre-sensitization, week 0. Treatment: therapeutic diphenylcyclopropenone sensitization with weekly scalp DPC. TCRdb independently ran MiXCR on the RACE reads; one entry per CDR3 protein. This table has around 330,000 distinct CDR3 sequences, roughly 6% appearing once. A word on this clonotype: The antigen is undetermined.

The germline V and J ends were trimmed by 5 bases and 6 bases, with 8 bases remaining between them. The CDR3 consists of 12 residues. The germline CDR1 and CDR2 sequences are SEHNR and FQNEAQ (reference sequence). Study-level results: All donors were alopecia patients, so their immunity may differ from that of healthy people. Compared to controls, expanded TCRs made significantly more large clusters of similar CDR3s.

The rearrangement links TRBV7-9 to TRBJ1-5; weak D call: TRBD1 (6 bases). The sequence was collected from a young woman with alopecia areata. Some clones in this sample may be carry-over from other donors' samples. This specimen was whole blood, taken in connection with sensitization to the hapten diphenylcyclopropenone (DPC). CDR3 region: CASSAGVQPQHF. The DNA for the CDR3 is TGTGCCAGCAGCGCAGGGGTTCAGCCCCAGCATTTT.